The 14 T cell receptor beta chains reported below all come from one sample, sequenced in a study of a mutant IDH1 vaccine in newly diagnosed glioma. The data were produced by immunoSEQ multiplex PCR, yet TCRdb's version contains in-frame clones alone and is incomplete. The sample records about 88,000 clones, roughly 80% being singletons. Time point described: baseline, week 1 (first vaccination visit). Treatment defined: pre-vaccination baseline after standard-of-care therapy. The sample in question was PBMCs, obtained from a glioma patient treated with radiotherapy, temozolomide or both. The receptor set was obtained from a middle-aged man with glioma. Some clones in this sample may be carry-over from other donors' samples.

This clone appeared once. The chain joins TRBV6-6 to TRBJ2-2; D ambiguous. There are 15 residues in the CDR3. Germline V lookup: CDR1 MNHNY, CDR2 SVGAGI (reference sequence). The V end was cut by 4 bases, the J end by 1 base, with 10 bases between. The CDR3 nucleotides read TGTGCCAGCAGTTCCCCTCGGGTGAACACCGGGGAGCTGTTTTTT. Its protein product is CASSSPRVNTGELFF.

This clone was observed a few times. The chain recombines TRBV5-8 with TRBJ1-2; D unclear. Trimming left V 1 base short and J 2 bases short, with 9 bases between. CDR3 length: 14 residues. Germline lookup yields CDR1 SGHTS and CDR2 YDEGEE. As DNA, the CDR3 is TGTGCCAGCAGCTTGATAACTGGAAACTATGGCTACACCTTC. Residues: CASSLITGNYGYTF.

CDR3: CASSQGLAGGRDTQYF. The CDR3 DNA reads TGCGCCAGCAGCCAGGGACTAGCGGGGGGCCGCGATACGCAGTATTTT. The J gene is TRBJ2-3, the V gene TRBV5-1, with 15 bases identical to TRBD2. V was pared by 4 bases and J by 6 bases, with 6 bases of the junction left unmatched. This CDR3 is built from 16 residues. Germline assignment: CDR1 SGHRS and CDR2 YFSETQ.

This clone was detected once. The rearrangement joins TRBV27 to TRBJ1-1, with 10 bases matching TRBD1. Germline CDR1 reads MNHEY; CDR2 reads SMNVEV (reference sequence). The V gene end was trimmed by 6 bases and the J gene end by 0 bases; junction bases not matched to a gene: 10. This CDR3 contains 17 residues. The CDR3 loop is CASRPDRGLVLNTEAFF. In DNA, the CDR3 is TGTGCCAGCAGACCCGACAGGGGGCTCGTCCTGAACACTGAAGCTTTCTTT.

The V call is TRBV2, the J call TRBJ1-6, with TRBD1 matching over 7 bases. Germline assignment: CDR1 SNHLY and CDR2 FYNNEI. V gave up 6 bases and J gave up 7 bases; unmatched junction bases: 6. The CDR3 has 14 residues. CDR3 residues: CASRGDSRNSPLHF. For the CDR3, the DNA is TGTGCCAGCAGGGGGGACAGCAGGAATTCACCCCTCCACTTT.

The rearrangement uses TRBV5-4 and TRBJ2-3, with D possibly being TRBD1 (5 bases). There are 14 residues in the CDR3. V gave up 1 base and J gave up 2 bases, with 8 bases separating them. The V gene's germline CDR1 is SGHNT and CDR2 YYREEE (reference sequence). The CDR3 protein is CASSLKGSTDTQYF. In DNA form, the CDR3 reads TGTGCCAGCAGCTTGAAGGGGTCCACAGATACGCAGTATTTT.

CDR3 in amino acids: CASSEFTGSPGELFF. Written as DNA, the CDR3 is TGTGCCAGCAGTGAATTTACAGGGAGTCCCGGGGAGCTGTTTTTT. The rearrangement uses TRBV6-1 and TRBJ2-2; TRBD1 might be the D (6 bases). The CDR3 totals 15 residues. Germline loops: CDR1 MNHNS, CDR2 SASEGT. Deletions cut 2 bases from V and 6 bases from J, with 13 bases between.

The CDR3 sequence is CAVAAGLNYGYTF. CDR3 nucleotides: TGTGCCGTCGCAGCAGGGCTTAACTATGGCTACACCTTC. The chain couples TRBV15 to TRBJ1-2; D is possibly TRBD1 (5 bases). V was clipped by 11 bases and J by 1 base, with 14 bases between them. The CDR3 is made up of 13 amino acids. Germline V CDR1 and CDR2: LNHNV, YYDKDF (reference sequence).

The chain uses TRBV2 and TRBJ1-5; TRBD1 matches 7 bases. Germline V gives CDR1 SNHLY, CDR2 FYNNEI. There are 14 residues in the CDR3. Trimming cost V 4 bases and J 4 bases; bases outside gene matches: 4. The CDR3 coding sequence is TGTGCCAGCAGTGGGGGACAGACGAATCAGCCCCAGCATTTT. This codes for CASSGGQTNQPQHF. Using reference TRBV2 and TRBJ1-5 for the parts outside the CDR3, the full variable domain is EPEVTQTPSHQVTQMGQEVILRCVPISNHLYFYWYRQILGQKVEFLVSFYNNEISEKSEIFDDQFSVERPDGSNFTLKIRSTKLEDSAMYFCASSGGQTNQPQHFGDGTRLSIL.

A few counts support this clone. V and J are TRBV30 and TRBJ1-1; no reliable D call. V dropped 6 bases and J dropped 0 bases, with 11 bases sitting between them. The germline V gene has CDR1 GTSNPN and CDR2 SVGIG (reference sequence). CDR3 length: 13 residues. The CDR3 DNA sequence: TGTGCCTGTCAACGAGGGATGAACACTGAAGCTTTCTTT. Encoded protein: CACQRGMNTEAFF.

The chain couples TRBV7-2 to TRBJ2-5; possibly TRBD1 or TRBD2 for D (6 bases each). V lost 4 bases to trimming and J lost 4 bases, with 19 bases between them. Germline values: CDR1 SGHTA, CDR2 FQGNSA. The CDR3 contains 16 residues. This CDR3 reads CASSWVLGGAGETQYF. The CDR3 nucleotides are TGTGCCAGCAGCTGGGTTTTGGGGGGCGCGGGAGAGACCCAGTACTTC.

This clone came up a few times. V gene TRBV21-1 combines with J gene TRBJ1-3. TRBV21-1 is a pseudogene. The CDR3 has 16 residues. The CDR3 here is CASSNTLTSLRHTIYF. The CDR3 DNA reads TGTGCCAGCAGCAATACCCTCACCAGTTTGCGGCACACCATATATTTT.

The chain is built from TRBV2 and TRBJ1-4; weak D call: TRBD1 (5 bases). This CDR3 has 15 amino acids. V shed 4 bases and J shed 7 bases, with 16 bases lying between them. Per germline, CDR1 SNHLY and CDR2 FYNNEI. The CDR3 bases are TGTGCCAGCAGTGTGTTTCAGGGTTTGGGTGAAAAACTGTTTTTT. Translated, it gives CASSVFQGLGEKLFF.

This chain links TRBV5-1 with TRBJ2-2; either TRBD1 or TRBD2 may supply D (6 bases each). The length of the CDR3 is 15 residues. Trimming removed 3 bases at V and 1 base at J, with 10 bases between. CDR1 is SGHRS and CDR2 is YFSETQ in the germline V gene. The CDR3 bases are TGCGCCAGCAGCTGGGGGGCAGGGAACACCGGGGAGCTGTTTTTT. This codes for CASSWGAGNTGELFF.